A selection of T cell receptor beta chains follows, all from one sample in a study of post-analysis software for immune sequencing data. Each CDR3 protein is one row after TCRdb ran MiXCR on the PCR reads. The sample gives roughly 400,000 distinct CDR3 sequences, over 30% of which show up once; 7.5% to 8.5% is in the top ten. Sequencing used blood. These receptors were obtained from a girl aged 2 to 9 with multiple sclerosis. Each CDR3 is given with its conserved first and last residue. The order of the fields is D gene, J gene, clone size, V gene, CDR3 protein, CDR3 DNA. The D gene is left open where the match is weak. Clone size, where shown, is once, few, many, or a class for clones that have expanded.

TRBD2,TRBJ2-5,.,TRBV7-2,CASSAIAGELETQYF,TGTGCCAGCAGCGCCATAGCGGGAGAGCTAGAGACCCAGTACTTC
.,TRBJ2-1,.,TRBV12-3/TRBV12-4,CASSRIGSYNEQFF,TGTGCCAGCAGTCGAATTGGGAGCTACAATGAGCAGTTCTTC
.,TRBJ1-2,.,TRBV18,CASSPGNVEGLSYGYTF,TGTGCCAGCTCACCAGGAAACGTGGAGGGCTTGAGCTATGGCTACACCTTC
.,TRBJ1-2,.,TRBV5-1,CASSLGRERVGTSANYGYTF,TGCGCCAGCAGCTTGGGCCGGGAGAGGGTAGGGACCTCAGCTAACTATGGCTACACCTTC
.,TRBJ2-1,few,TRBV7-6,CASSLGFGNEQFF,TGTGCCAGCAGCTTAGGTTTCGGCAATGAGCAGTTCTTC
.,TRBJ1-2,.,TRBV27,CASSPAGPVNYGYTF,TGTGCCAGCAGTCCCGCTGGGCCCGTTAACTATGGCTACACCTTC
.,TRBJ1-1,.,TRBV21-1,CASSEQGPTEAFF,TGTGCCAGCAGCGAACAGGGGCCCACTGAAGCTTTCTTT
TRBD1,TRBJ2-1,.,TRBV27,CASRIQGANNEQFF,TGTGCCAGCAGGATACAGGGGGCGAATAATGAGCAGTTCTTC
TRBD1,TRBJ1-1,.,TRBV5-5,CASSLLSGGTEAFF,TGTGCCAGCAGCTTACTATCAGGGGGAACTGAAGCTTTCTTT
TRBD1,TRBJ1-2,many,TRBV5-1,CASSQGTGSGYTF,TGCGCCAGCAGCCAAGGGACAGGGAGCGGCTACACCTTC
.,TRBJ2-3,.,TRBV20-1,CSAGTLRVSTDTQYF,TGCAGTGCTGGTACCCTGAGAGTTAGCACAGATACGCAGTATTTT
TRBD2,TRBJ2-3,few,TRBV3-1,CASSQDPLPRGSRADTQYF,TGTGCCAGCAGCCAAGATCCTTTACCGCGCGGGAGTAGGGCAGATACGCAGTATTTT
.,TRBJ2-4,.,TRBV20-1,CSAAPGEEQYF,TGCAGTGCCGCTCCCGGGGAGGAGCAGTACTTC
TRBD2,TRBJ2-1,.,TRBV6-2/TRBV6-3,CASAGGRELDEQFF,TGTGCCAGCGCGGGGGGGCGGGAGCTGGATGAGCAGTTCTTC
TRBD1,TRBJ2-7,.,TRBV12-3/TRBV12-4,CASSFQGAGEQYF,TGTGCCAGCAGTTTCCAGGGGGCCGGGGAGCAGTACTTC
TRBD1,TRBJ1-5,.,TRBV28,CASSSYSTGTGYNQPQHF,TGTGCCAGCAGTTCGTATTCTACCGGGACAGGGTACAATCAGCCCCAGCATTTT
.,TRBJ2-3,once,TRBV7-2,CASSLGSRARTDTQYF,TGTGCCAGCAGCTTAGGCTCAAGGGCTCGCACAGATACGCAGTATTTT
.,TRBJ2-7,.,TRBV5-1,CASSLGGISYEQYF,TGCGCCAGCTCTCTTGGGGGGATCTCCTACGAGCAGTACTTC
TRBD1,TRBJ2-7,.,TRBV4-1,CASSLQRGDRGYEQYF,TGCGCCAGCAGCCTCCAAAGGGGGGACAGGGGCTACGAGCAGTACTTC
.,TRBJ2-7,.,TRBV7-2,CASSPTNEQYF,TGTGCCAGCAGCCCGACGAACGAGCAGTACTTC
TRBD2,TRBJ2-3,.,TRBV3-1,CASSRRLAGATGTQYF,TGTGCCAGCAGCCGAAGACTAGCGGGAGCTACAGGTACGCAGTATTTT
TRBD2,TRBJ2-2,few,TRBV4-1,CASSQGLAGSETGELFF,TGCGCCAGCAGCCAAGGCCTAGCGGGCAGCGAGACCGGGGAGCTGTTTTTT
.,TRBJ1-2,.,TRBV30,CATPRDKSNYGYTF,TGTGCAACCCCCCGGGACAAGTCTAACTATGGCTACACCTTC
.,TRBJ2-5,few,TRBV27,CASSQRERETQYF,TGTGCCAGCAGTCAAAGGGAGCGGGAGACCCAGTACTTC
TRBD2,TRBJ2-3,few,TRBV28,CASSFQLAGVGDTQYF,TGTGCCAGCAGTTTTCAACTAGCGGGAGTTGGCGATACGCAGTATTTT
.,TRBJ2-3,.,TRBV9,CASSADLMLDTQYF,TGTGCCAGCAGCGCCGACTTGATGTTGGATACGCAGTATTTT
TRBD1,TRBJ1-5,.,TRBV28,CASSFRNSGGPGSNQPQHF,TGTGCCAGCAGTTTTCGGAACTCAGGGGGGCCGGGGAGCAATCAGCCCCAGCATTTT
TRBD2,TRBJ2-5,.,TRBV12-3/TRBV12-4,CASTGLAGFNGETQYF,TGTGCCAGCACCGGACTAGCGGGATTTAATGGAGAGACCCAGTACTTC
.,TRBJ2-3,.,TRBV7-2,CASSPRMGSTDTQYF,TGTGCCAGCAGCCCCCGAATGGGTAGCACAGATACGCAGTATTTT
.,TRBJ1-2,few,TRBV4-1,CASSQEVRGIGGYTF,TGCGCCAGCAGCCAAGAAGTACGCGGGATTGGTGGCTACACCTTC
.,TRBJ2-1,.,TRBV4-2,CASSQDGLPYNEQFF,TGTGCCAGCAGCCAAGACGGCCTTCCCTACAATGAGCAGTTCTTC
.,TRBJ2-4,few,TRBV3-1,CASSPQDTENIQYF,TGTGCCAGCAGCCCCCAGGACACCGAAAACATTCAGTACTTC
TRBD2,TRBJ2-1,.,TRBV5-1,CASSGVAGVDNEQFF,TGCGCCAGCAGCGGGGTAGCGGGAGTAGACAATGAGCAGTTCTTC
.,TRBJ2-5,.,TRBV4-3,CASSQDWRGGEAVRGQYF,TGCGCCAGCAGCCAAGATTGGAGGGGCGGGGAGGCCGTCCGAGGGCAGTACTTC
.,TRBJ2-7,.,TRBV7-9,CASSSYRDTYEQYF,TGTGCCAGCAGCTCTTACAGGGACACCTACGAGCAGTACTTC
.,TRBJ2-1,few,TRBV29-1,CSVSGDLYNEQFF,TGCAGCGTGTCAGGGGACCTCTACAATGAGCAGTTCTTC
.,TRBJ2-1,.,TRBV7-9,CASSSGAGRATYEQFF,TGTGCCAGCAGCTCGGGGGCGGGGCGGGCCACGTATGAGCAGTTCTTC
TRBD2,TRBJ2-7,.,TRBV2,CASGRLAGDYEQYF,TGTGCCAGCGGTCGACTAGCGGGGGACTACGAGCAGTACTTC
.,TRBJ2-1,.,TRBV6-1,CASSEGLHPSNEQFF,TGTGCCAGCAGTGAGGGGCTGCATCCTAGCAATGAGCAGTTCTTC
.,TRBJ2-7,.,TRBV29-1,CSVAGTPSSYEQYF,TGCAGCGTTGCTGGGACACCGAGCTCCTACGAGCAGTACTTC
TRBD1,TRBJ2-5,once,TRBV2,CAGGQGQETQYF,TGTGCCGGAGGACAGGGGCAAGAGACCCAGTACTTC
TRBD2,TRBJ2-1,few,TRBV7-3,CASSFHPGLSPNQQFF,TGTGCCAGCAGCTTCCACCCGGGACTATCGCCGAATCAGCAGTTCTTC